This T cell receptor beta chain is drawn from a study of CD8+ T cells in alopecia areata. Turning to the study itself: Patients remained on tofacitinib for 6 to 18 months and then went 6 months without it.

This clone was detected only a few times. Its cognate antigen is unknown. Extraction of RNA preceded its reverse transcription into cDNA, which served as the sequencing template. Using immunoSEQ multiplex PCR, the repertoire was profiled, and TCRdb retains in-frame clones only, with some absent. The table includes over 120,000 clones, 45% to 60% detected once. V trimming: 6 bases; J trimming: 8 bases; junction bases outside the gene matches: 17. This CDR3 region has 16 residues. Germline-derived CDR1 and CDR2 are SGHTA and FQGNSA. Study observations and caveats: More clonal than normal scalp was lesional scalp, particularly alopecia totalis/universalis.

This chain joins TRBV7-2 and TRBJ2-3, with 7 bases aligning to TRBD2. This TCR was sampled from a human donor with alopecia areata. Source: CD4+ T cells sorted from blood, taken at week 0. CDR3 protein: CASRGGTPNPRGTQYF. In DNA, the CDR3 is TGTGCCAGCAGGGGGGGGACTCCTAACCCTCGAGGTACGCAGTATTTT.